This T cell receptor (beta chain) is drawn from a study of blood T cell repertoires in COVID-19. Study-level information: Collection of acute and convalescent COVID-19 samples took place in the United States, Italy and Spain. Sources were T cells, B-cell-depleted T cells, or PBMCs; the material itself was cDNA or gDNA.

CDR1 and CDR2 (germline): LGHDT, YNNKEL (reference sequence). This CDR3 spans 13 amino acids. V shed 6 bases and J 4 bases; nucleotides not matched to a gene: 4. Seattle cases were enrolled at active infection and followed longitudinally. Source study methods: Cell counts per sample came from amplifying reference gene primers. The repertoire was sequenced with immunoSEQ multiplex PCR; TCRdb's copy has only in-frame clones and lacks some. That table is the source of V, J and clone size, and D and trimming were worked out from the DNA. The sample lists under 150,000 clones; more than 80% were seen once.

The J gene is TRBJ2-5, the V gene TRBV3-1 (or the pseudogene TRBV3-2); 8 bases are a match to TRBD1. The specimen was peripheral blood. This TCR was recovered from a woman aged 55-70 years with COVID-19, enrolled during active disease. Here the CDR3 reads CASRRTGLETQYF. The DNA for the CDR3 is TGTGCCAGCAGACGGACAGGGCTAGAGACCCAGTACTTC.